Below are 27 T cell receptor beta chains sequenced from a single sample in a study of blood T cell repertoires in COVID-19. Clones were sequenced by immunoSEQ multiplex PCR, and TCRdb holds only the in-frame ones, with some missing. The table includes about 130,000 clones, over 70% detected once. Sequencing used peripheral blood. All receptors come from a woman in her fifties or sixties with acute or convalescent COVID-19.

The rearrangement links TRBV5-4 to TRBJ2-2; 8 bases are a match to TRBD1. Germline CDR1 SGHNT, CDR2 YYREEE (reference sequence). The junction had 2 bases not matched to a gene; V was cut back by 3 bases and J by 1 base. CDR3 length: 15 residues. This chain's CDR3 is CASSSGTGNTGELFF. In DNA, the CDR3 is TGTGCCAGCAGCTCCGGGACAGGGAACACCGGGGAGCTGTTTTTT.

The chain is built from TRBV12-3 or TRBV12-4 and TRBJ2-1; D uncertain. This CDR3 region has 12 residues. The V and J ends lost 6 bases and 6 bases respectively, with 9 bases between them. CDR3 amino acids: CASRTFFNEQFF. The DNA of the CDR3 is TGTGCCAGCAGGACATTTTTCAATGAGCAGTTCTTC.

V gene TRBV6-6 combines with J gene TRBJ1-5; D unclear. Trimming shortened V by 2 bases and J by 6 bases, and 8 bases separated the two germline ends. Looked up from germline, CDR1 is MNHNY and CDR2 is SVGAGI (reference sequence). This CDR3 region has 13 residues. The CDR3 region is CASSYTGVQPQHF. The CDR3 coding sequence is TGTGCCAGCAGTTACACCGGAGTTCAGCCCCAGCATTTT.

This sequence joins TRBV27 and TRBJ2-5; D unclear. Trimming took off 5 bases at V and 0 bases at J, with 13 bases between the two ends. CDR1 is MNHEY and CDR2 is SMNVEV in the germline V gene (reference sequence). There are 15 residues in the CDR3. CDR3 region: CASSRMPGHQETQYF. CDR3 in DNA: TGTGCCAGCAGTCGCATGCCAGGTCACCAAGAGACCCAGTACTTC.

The V and J genes are TRBV29-1 and TRBJ2-1; TRBD1 matches 8 bases. V shed 3 bases and J 3 bases; nucleotides not matched to a gene: 4. Germline V lookup: CDR1 SQVTM, CDR2 ANQGSEA. This CDR3 has 14 residues. The CDR3 is CSVEAGGFYNEQFF. The CDR3 coding sequence is TGCAGCGTTGAGGCAGGGGGCTTCTACAATGAGCAGTTCTTC.

This chain joins TRBV5-1 and TRBJ2-1; tentative D call: TRBD1 (5 bases). The CDR3 is made up of 15 amino acids. Germline V gives CDR1 SGHRS, CDR2 YFSETQ. The V end lost 2 bases, the J end lost 0 bases, and 9 bases lay between the germline ends. The CDR3: CASSLTTGSYNEQFF. Here the CDR3 DNA reads TGCGCCAGCAGCTTAACTACAGGCTCCTACAATGAGCAGTTCTTC.

The genes are TRBV7-6 and TRBJ2-5; maybe TRBD2 (6 bases). Germline lookup yields CDR1 SGHVS and CDR2 FNYEAQ. The ends were cut back, 5 bases at V and 5 bases at J, with 12 bases in the middle. This CDR3 has 13 residues. The CDR3 reads CASSLLAYETQYF. The CDR3 DNA is TGTGCCAGCAGCCTCCTAGCGTACGAGACCCAGTACTTC.

This chain joins TRBV3-1 (or the pseudogene TRBV3-2) and TRBJ1-6; D remains ambiguous. CDR1 and CDR2 from the germline V gene are LGHDT and YNNKEL (reference sequence). With 1 base removed from V and 10 bases from J, the gap between germline ends came to 5 bases. The CDR3 covers 12 residues. The CDR3 DNA reads TGTGCCAGCAGCCAAGGAGCATCACCCCTCCACTTT. Its translation: CASSQGASPLHF.

This clone occurred a few times. V and J are TRBV6-5 and TRBJ1-2; D unresolved. Germline CDR1 reads MNHEY; CDR2 reads SVGAGI. This CDR3 is 12 amino acids long. The V and J ends lost 5 bases and 5 bases respectively, with 9 bases between them. DNA for the CDR3: TGTGCCAGCAGTCTAGCCGGGTATGGCTACACCTTC. It encodes CASSLAGYGYTF.

The V call is TRBV6-5, the J call TRBJ2-4; TRBD1 might be the D (5 bases). V was shortened by 2 bases and J by 2 bases, with 13 bases between the two germline ends. CDR1 is MNHEY, CDR2 SVGAGI, per germline. The CDR3 covers 16 residues. The CDR3 sequence: CASSYKGDWSKNIQYF. In DNA form, the CDR3 reads TGTGCCAGCAGTTACAAAGGGGATTGGTCCAAAAACATTCAGTACTTC.

This clone has a single count. The CDR3 DNA sequence: TGTGCCAGCAGCAAGTGGAGGACCCAAGGGACCCAGTACTTC. It specifies CASSKWRTQGTQYF. The chain uses TRBV21-1 and TRBJ2-5; the D call TRBD2 from the table was never checked on the DNA. TRBV21-1 is tagged as a pseudogene. This CDR3 spans 14 amino acids.

The rearrangement uses TRBV5-5 and TRBJ1-5, with D possibly TRBD1 on 6 matching bases. Germline CDR1 is SGHKS and CDR2 is YYEKEE (reference sequence). This CDR3 spans 15 amino acids. Trimming cost V 4 bases and J 5 bases, with 16 bases left between them. CDR3 coding DNA: TGTGCCAGCAGCCAAAAGATACAGGGTGATCAGCCCCAGCATTTT. Amino acid sequence: CASSQKIQGDQPQHF.

J is TRBJ2-7 and V is TRBV5-4, with 9 bases that match TRBD1. Trimming removed 2 bases from V and 6 bases from J; junction bases left unmatched: 6. Germline CDR1 and CDR2: SGHNT and YYREEE (reference sequence). This CDR3 contains 14 residues. This CDR3 is CASSLDGQGTEQYF. CDR3 nucleotides: TGTGCCAGCAGCTTAGATGGACAGGGGACCGAGCAGTACTTC.

The chain recombines TRBV5-1 with TRBJ2-7; 8 nucleotides line up with TRBD2. J lost 6 bases, V lost 0 bases, and 11 bases had no gene match. The germline CDR1 and CDR2 sequences are SGHRS and YFSETQ. This CDR3 has 16 residues. The CDR3: CASSLVAAGGSAEQYF. The CDR3 DNA reads TGCGCCAGCAGCTTGGTAGCTGCGGGGGGTTCGGCCGAGCAGTACTTC.

This chain links TRBV28 with TRBJ1-1; D remains unclear. The CDR3 totals 15 residues. V was pared by 5 bases and J by 6 bases, with 19 bases between. CDR1 MDHEN and CDR2 SYDVKM come from the germline V gene. The CDR3 DNA reads TGTGCCAGCAGTCCCCCTGTCCTGGGGAGCGCTGAAGCTTTCTTT. Amino acids: CASSPPVLGSAEAFF.

This clone was observed a handful of times. The rearrangement uses TRBV2 and TRBJ1-3, with 9 bases fitting TRBD1. In germline, CDR1 is SNHLY, CDR2 FYNNEI. The CDR3 runs to 14 residues. The V gene end was trimmed by 6 bases and the J gene end by 4 bases; junction bases not matched to a gene: 4. The DNA of the CDR3 is TGTGCCAGCAGGAACAGGGGGCACGGAAACACCATATATTTT. It encodes CASRNRGHGNTIYF.

The rearrangement uses TRBV27 and TRBJ1-2; 9 bases are shared with TRBD1. Losses at the gene ends were 7 bases for V and 2 bases for J; bases not matched to a gene: 5. Germline V gives CDR1 MNHEY, CDR2 SMNVEV (reference sequence). The CDR3 extends over 14 amino acids. The CDR3 spells CASTPTGGNYGYTF. CDR3 DNA: TGTGCCAGCACCCCGACAGGGGGAAACTATGGCTACACCTTC.

This sequence joins TRBV13 and TRBJ2-7, with a tentative D call TRBD2 (6 bases). The V end was cut by 7 bases, the J end by 2 bases, with 15 bases between. Per the germline V gene, CDR1 is PRHDT and CDR2 is FYEKMQ (reference sequence). The CDR3 has 14 amino acids. Written as DNA, the CDR3 is TGTGCCAGCATAAGGCGGGGAGATACCTACGAGCAGTACTTC. Protein: CASIRRGDTYEQYF. The variable domain in full, with the rest retrieved from reference TRBV13 and TRBJ2-7, is AAGVIQSPRHLIKEKRETATLKCYPIPRHDTVYWYQQGPGQDPQFLISFYEKMQSDKGSIPDRFSAQQFSDYHSELNMSSLELGDSALYFCASIRRGDTYEQYFGPGTRLTVT.

The chain has TRBV19 and TRBJ1-4; D remains ambiguous. This CDR3 has 15 residues. The V gene's germline CDR1 is LNHDA and CDR2 SQIVND (reference sequence). The V gene lost 4 bases and the J gene lost 5 bases, with 14 bases spanning the gap. In DNA form, the CDR3 reads TGTGCCAGTAGTAACCCCGGGAGTGGGAATGAAAAACTGTTTTTT. It is translated as CASSNPGSGNEKLFF.

The chain has TRBV12-3 or TRBV12-4 and TRBJ1-1, with 9 bases fitting TRBD1. The CDR3 totals 12 residues. The V gene end was trimmed by 10 bases and the J gene end by 4 bases; junction bases not matched to a gene: 4. CDR3 loop: CATGQGTTEAFF. The DNA of the CDR3 is TGTGCCACCGGACAGGGGACCACTGAAGCTTTCTTT.

V usage is TRBV18 and J usage is TRBJ2-2; 7 bases are a match to TRBD1. With 3 bases clipped from V and 5 bases from J, the junction kept 9 bases outside the gene matches. Germline V CDR1 and CDR2: KGHSH, LQKENI. The length of the CDR3 is 16 residues. In nucleotides, the CDR3 is TGTGCCAGCTCACCGAGCCCGACAGGGAGTACCGGGGAGCTGTTTTTT. Translation: CASSPSPTGSTGELFF.

This clone was counted only a few times. The J gene is TRBJ1-2, the V gene TRBV6-5; maybe TRBD1 (6 bases). Germline values: CDR1 MNHEY, CDR2 SVGAGI. V lost 7 bases and J 4 bases, leaving 13 bases between the germline ends. CDR3 length equals 13 residues. In nucleotides, the CDR3 is TGTGCCAGCAATCCAGGGGAGGGCTATGGCTACACCTTC. Its translation: CASNPGEGYGYTF.

The J gene is TRBJ2-3, the V gene TRBV28; tentative D call: TRBD2 (7 bases). Trimming cost V 3 bases and J 5 bases, with 12 bases left between them. Germline V CDR1 and CDR2: MDHEN, SYDVKM. This CDR3 spans 14 amino acids. The CDR3 DNA reads TGTGCCAGCAGTTTCTCGGGGGGCAAAGATACGCAGTATTTT. Amino acids: CASSFSGGKDTQYF.

This chain links TRBV6-5 with TRBJ2-7; 7 nucleotides agree with TRBD2. The CDR3 spans 14 residues. CDR1 MNHEY and CDR2 SVGAGI come from the germline V gene. J gave up 2 bases and V 6 bases, and 7 bases lay outside the gene matches. The DNA for the CDR3 is TGTGCCAGCAGACCCAGCGGGGTAACCTACGAGCAGTACTTC. Amino acid sequence: CASRPSGVTYEQYF.

This chain uses TRBV6-5 with TRBJ2-1; 7 positions match TRBD1. CDR1 is MNHEY, CDR2 SVGAGI, per germline. Germline trimming cut 2 bases from V and 10 bases from J; bases unmatched to any gene: 11. This CDR3 is 15 amino acids long. This CDR3 reads CASSYGQPGTAEQFF. As DNA, the CDR3 is TGTGCCAGCAGTTACGGTCAGCCCGGGACAGCCGAGCAGTTCTTC.

In this sample, this clone turned up once. The chain joins TRBV6-1 to TRBJ1-2; tentatively, D is TRBD1 (5 bases). V was trimmed by 3 bases and J by 4 bases, leaving 6 bases between them. Per the germline V gene, CDR1 is MNHNS and CDR2 is SASEGT. There are 12 residues in the CDR3. The CDR3 region is CASSDGGYGYTF. In DNA, the CDR3 is TGTGCCAGCAGTGACGGGGGCTATGGCTACACCTTC.

The chain couples TRBV13 to TRBJ2-7; 9 bases are a match to TRBD1. Germline-derived CDR1 and CDR2 are PRHDT and FYEKMQ (reference sequence). The V segment lost 5 bases and the J segment 4 bases; nucleotides outside the gene matches: 9. The CDR3 covers 15 residues. CDR3 in DNA: TGTGCCAGCAGCCTCGCCGGGACAGGGTCTTACGAGCAGTACTTC. Translation gives CASSLAGTGSYEQYF.